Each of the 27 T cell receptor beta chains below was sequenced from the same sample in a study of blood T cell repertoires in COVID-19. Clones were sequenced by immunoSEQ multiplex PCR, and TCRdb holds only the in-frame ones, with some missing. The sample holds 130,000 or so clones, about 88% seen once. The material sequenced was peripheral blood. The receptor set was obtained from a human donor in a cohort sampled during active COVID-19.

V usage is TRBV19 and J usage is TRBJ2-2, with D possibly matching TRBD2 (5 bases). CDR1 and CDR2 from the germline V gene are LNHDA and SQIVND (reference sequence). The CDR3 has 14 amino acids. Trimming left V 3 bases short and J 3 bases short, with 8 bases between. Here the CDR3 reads CASSMWRDTGELFF. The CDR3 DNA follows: TGTGCCAGTAGTATGTGGCGGGACACCGGGGAGCTGTTTTTT.

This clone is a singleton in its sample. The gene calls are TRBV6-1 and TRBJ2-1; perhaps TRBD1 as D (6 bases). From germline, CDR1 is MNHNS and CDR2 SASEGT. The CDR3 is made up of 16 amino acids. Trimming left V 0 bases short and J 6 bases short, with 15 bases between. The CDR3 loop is CASSEAGQGQSNEQFF. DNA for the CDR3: TGTGCCAGCAGTGAAGCGGGGCAGGGGCAAAGCAATGAGCAGTTCTTC.

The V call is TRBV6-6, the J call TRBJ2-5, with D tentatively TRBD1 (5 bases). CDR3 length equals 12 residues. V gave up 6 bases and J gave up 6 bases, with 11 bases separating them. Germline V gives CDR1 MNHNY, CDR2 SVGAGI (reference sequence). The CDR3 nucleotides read TGTGCCAGCAGCCAGGGTTTTCAGACCCAGTACTTC. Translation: CASSQGFQTQYF.

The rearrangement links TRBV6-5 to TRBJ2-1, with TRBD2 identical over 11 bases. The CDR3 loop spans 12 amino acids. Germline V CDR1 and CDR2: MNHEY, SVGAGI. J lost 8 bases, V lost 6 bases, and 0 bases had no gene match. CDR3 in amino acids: CASRLAGDEQFF. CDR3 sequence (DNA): TGTGCCAGCAGACTAGCGGGAGATGAGCAGTTCTTC.

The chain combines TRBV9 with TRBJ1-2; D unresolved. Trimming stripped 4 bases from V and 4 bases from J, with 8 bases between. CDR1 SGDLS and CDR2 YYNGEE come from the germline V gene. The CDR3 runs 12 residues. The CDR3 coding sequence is TGTGCCAGCAGCCCAACCGGCTATGGCTACACCTTC. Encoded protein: CASSPTGYGYTF.

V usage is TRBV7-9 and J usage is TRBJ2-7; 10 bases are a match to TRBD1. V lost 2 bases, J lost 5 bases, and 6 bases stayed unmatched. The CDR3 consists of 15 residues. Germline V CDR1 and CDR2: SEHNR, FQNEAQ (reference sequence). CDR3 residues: CASSLSGTGEHEQYF. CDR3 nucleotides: TGTGCCAGCAGCTTATCTGGGACAGGGGAACACGAGCAGTACTTC.

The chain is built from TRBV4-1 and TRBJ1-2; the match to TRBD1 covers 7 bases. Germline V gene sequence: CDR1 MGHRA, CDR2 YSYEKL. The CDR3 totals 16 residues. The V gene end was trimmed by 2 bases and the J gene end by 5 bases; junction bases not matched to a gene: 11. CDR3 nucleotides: TGCGCCAGCAGCCAAATTGAGACAGGGAACAAATATGGCTACACCTTC. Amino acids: CASSQIETGNKYGYTF.

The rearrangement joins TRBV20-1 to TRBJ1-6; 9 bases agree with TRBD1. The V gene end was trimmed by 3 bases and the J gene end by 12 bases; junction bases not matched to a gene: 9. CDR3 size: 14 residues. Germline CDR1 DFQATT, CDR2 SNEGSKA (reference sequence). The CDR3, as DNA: TGCAGTGCTAGTGCCGGGACAGGGAGTATACCCCTCCACTTT. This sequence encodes CSASAGTGSIPLHF.

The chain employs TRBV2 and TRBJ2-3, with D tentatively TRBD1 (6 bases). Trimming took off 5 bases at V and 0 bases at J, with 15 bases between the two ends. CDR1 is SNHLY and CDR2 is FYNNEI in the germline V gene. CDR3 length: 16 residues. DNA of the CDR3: TGTGCCAGCAGTATTAGGACAGCCTCTAGCACAGATACGCAGTATTTT. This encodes CASSIRTASSTDTQYF.

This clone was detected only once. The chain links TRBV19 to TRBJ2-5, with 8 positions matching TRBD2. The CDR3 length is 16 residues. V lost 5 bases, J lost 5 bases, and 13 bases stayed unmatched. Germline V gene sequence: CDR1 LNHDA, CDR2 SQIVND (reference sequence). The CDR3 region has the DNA TGTGCCAGTAGTTCCCAAAGCGGGGGATACTTTGAGACCCAGTACTTC. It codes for CASSSQSGGYFETQYF.

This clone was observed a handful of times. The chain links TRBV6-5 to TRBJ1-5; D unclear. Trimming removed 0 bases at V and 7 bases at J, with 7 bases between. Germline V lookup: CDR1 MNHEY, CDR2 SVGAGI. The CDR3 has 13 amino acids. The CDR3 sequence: CASSYSERQPQHF. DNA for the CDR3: TGTGCCAGCAGTTACTCGGAGCGGCAGCCCCAGCATTTT.

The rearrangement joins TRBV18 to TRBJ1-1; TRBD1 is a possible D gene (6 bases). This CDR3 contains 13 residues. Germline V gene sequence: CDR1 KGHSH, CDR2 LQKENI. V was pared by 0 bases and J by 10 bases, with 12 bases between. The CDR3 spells CASSPPATGIAFF. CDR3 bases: TGTGCCAGCTCACCACCTGCCACAGGGATAGCTTTCTTT.

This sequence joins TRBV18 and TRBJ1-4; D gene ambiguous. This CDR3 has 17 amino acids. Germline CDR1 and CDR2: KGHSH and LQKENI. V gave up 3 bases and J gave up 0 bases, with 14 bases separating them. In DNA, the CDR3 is TGTGCCAGCTCACCCAATAGCCGCCTCGCAACTAATGAAAAACTGTTTTTT. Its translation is CASSPNSRLATNEKLFF.

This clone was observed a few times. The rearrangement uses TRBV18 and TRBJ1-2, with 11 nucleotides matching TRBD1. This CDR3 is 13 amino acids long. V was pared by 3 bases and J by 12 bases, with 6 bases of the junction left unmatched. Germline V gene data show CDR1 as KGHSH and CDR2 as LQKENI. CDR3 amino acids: CASSPAPGQGDTF. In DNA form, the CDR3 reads TGTGCCAGCTCACCTGCTCCGGGACAGGGGGACACCTTC.

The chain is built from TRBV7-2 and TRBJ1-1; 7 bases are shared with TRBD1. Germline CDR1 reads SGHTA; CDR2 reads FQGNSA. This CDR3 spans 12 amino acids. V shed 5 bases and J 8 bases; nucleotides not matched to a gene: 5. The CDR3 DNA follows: TGTGCCAGCAGCCAGGGACAGACCGAAGCTTTCTTT. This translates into CASSQGQTEAFF.

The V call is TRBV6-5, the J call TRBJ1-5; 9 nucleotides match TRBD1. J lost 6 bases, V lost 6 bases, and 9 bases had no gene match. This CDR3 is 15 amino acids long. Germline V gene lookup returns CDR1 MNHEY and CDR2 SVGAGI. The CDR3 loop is CASSPRDRVGQPQHF. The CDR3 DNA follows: TGTGCCAGCAGCCCCCGGGACAGGGTAGGTCAGCCCCAGCATTTT.

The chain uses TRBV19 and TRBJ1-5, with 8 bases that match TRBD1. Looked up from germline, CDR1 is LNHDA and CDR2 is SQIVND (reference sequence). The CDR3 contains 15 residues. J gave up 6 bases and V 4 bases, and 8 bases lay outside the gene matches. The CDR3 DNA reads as TGTGCCAGTAGTAAAGGACAGGGTTTGGGTCAGCCCCAGCATTTT. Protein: CASSKGQGLGQPQHF. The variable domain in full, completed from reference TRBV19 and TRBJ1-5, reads DGGITQSPKYLFRKEGQNVTLSCEQNLNHDAMYWYRQDPGQGLRLIYYSQIVNDFQKGDIAEGYSVSREKKESFPLTVTSAQKNPTAFYLCASSKGQGLGQPQHFGDGTRLSIL.

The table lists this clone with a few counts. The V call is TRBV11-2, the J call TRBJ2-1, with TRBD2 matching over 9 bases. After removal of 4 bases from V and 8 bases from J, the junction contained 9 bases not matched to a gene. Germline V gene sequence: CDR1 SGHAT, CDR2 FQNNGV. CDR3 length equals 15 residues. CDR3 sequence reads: CASSSGLAGVYEQFF. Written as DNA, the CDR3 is TGTGCCAGCAGCTCTGGGTTAGCGGGAGTCTATGAGCAGTTCTTC.

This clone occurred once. The CDR3 sequence: CASCGAYTEAFF. As DNA, the CDR3 is TGTGCCAGTTGCGGGGCGTACACTGAAGCTTTCTTT. This rearrangement joins TRBV28 to TRBJ1-1; possibly TRBD1 for D (5 bases). The V and J ends lost 9 bases and 3 bases respectively, with 11 bases between them. This CDR3 region has 12 residues. CDR1 MDHEN and CDR2 SYDVKM come from the germline V gene.

CDR3 sequence: CATSDFSGRSTDTQYF. The CDR3 DNA reads as TGTGCCACCAGTGATTTTAGCGGGAGAAGCACAGATACGCAGTATTTT. The genes are TRBV24-1 and TRBJ2-3, with 9 bases aligning to TRBD2. The CDR3 spans 16 residues. In germline, CDR1 is KGHDR, CDR2 SFDVKD. Trimming cost V 1 base and J 0 bases; bases outside gene matches: 1.

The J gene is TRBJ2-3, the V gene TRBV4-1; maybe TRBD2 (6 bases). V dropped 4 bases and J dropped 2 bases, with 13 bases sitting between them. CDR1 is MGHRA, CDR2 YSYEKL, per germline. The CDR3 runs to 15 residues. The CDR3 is CASSPGLRDTDTQYF. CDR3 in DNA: TGCGCCAGCAGCCCGGGGTTGCGGGACACAGATACGCAGTATTTT.

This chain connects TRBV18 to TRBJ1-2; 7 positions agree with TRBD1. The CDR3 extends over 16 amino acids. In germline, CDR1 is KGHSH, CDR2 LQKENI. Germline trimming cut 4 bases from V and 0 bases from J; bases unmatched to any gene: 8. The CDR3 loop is CASSHGTEESNYGYTF. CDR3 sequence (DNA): TGTGCCAGCTCACACGGGACAGAAGAATCTAACTATGGCTACACCTTC.

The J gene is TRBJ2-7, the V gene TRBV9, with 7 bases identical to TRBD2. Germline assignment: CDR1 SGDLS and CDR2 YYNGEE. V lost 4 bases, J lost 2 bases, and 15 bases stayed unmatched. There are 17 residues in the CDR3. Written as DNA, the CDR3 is TGTGCCAGCAGCCCATTCGGAAGTGGGACTAAGACCTACGAGCAGTACTTC. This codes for CASSPFGSGTKTYEQYF.

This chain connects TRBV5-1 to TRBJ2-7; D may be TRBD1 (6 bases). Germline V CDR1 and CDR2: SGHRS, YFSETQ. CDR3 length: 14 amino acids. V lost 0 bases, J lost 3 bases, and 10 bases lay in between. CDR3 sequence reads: CASSLGGQDYEQYF. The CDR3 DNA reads TGCGCCAGCAGCTTGGGGGGGCAGGACTACGAGCAGTACTTC.

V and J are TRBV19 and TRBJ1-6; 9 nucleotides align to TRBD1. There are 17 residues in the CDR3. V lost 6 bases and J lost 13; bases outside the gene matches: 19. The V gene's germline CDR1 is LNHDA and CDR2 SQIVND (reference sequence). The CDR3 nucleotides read TGTGCCAGTAGCATTCAATCTCCGGGACAGGGTGTTTTGCCCCTCCACTTT. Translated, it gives CASSIQSPGQGVLPLHF.

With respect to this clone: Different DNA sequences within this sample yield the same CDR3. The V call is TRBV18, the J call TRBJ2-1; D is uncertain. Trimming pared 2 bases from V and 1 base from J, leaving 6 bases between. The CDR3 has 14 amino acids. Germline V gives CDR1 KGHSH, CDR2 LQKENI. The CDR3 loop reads CASSPVTSYNEQFF. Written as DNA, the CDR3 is TGTGCCAGCTCACCAGTAACATCCTACAATGAGCAGTTCTTC.

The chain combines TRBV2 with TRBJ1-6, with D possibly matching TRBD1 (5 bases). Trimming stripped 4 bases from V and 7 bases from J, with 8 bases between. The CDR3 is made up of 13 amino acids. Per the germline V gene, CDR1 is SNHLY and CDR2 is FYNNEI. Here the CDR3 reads CASSGDFNSPLHF. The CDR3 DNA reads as TGTGCCAGCAGTGGGGACTTCAATTCACCCCTCCACTTT.